Each of the 21 T cell receptor beta chains below was sequenced from the same sample in a study of cytomegalovirus exposure and HLA in healthy donors. Researchers ran the PCR with 60 Vbeta and 13 Jbeta primers. Clones were sequenced by immunoSEQ multiplex PCR, and TCRdb holds only the in-frame ones, with some missing. Its clone listing holds some 110,000 clones. Sequencing was carried out using PBMCs. The receptors were sampled from a man aged 25-40 years in good health and CMV-seronegative.

V usage is TRBV7-9 and J usage is TRBJ1-6, with TRBD1 matching over 10 bases. CDR1 and CDR2 (germline): SEHNR, FQNEAQ (reference sequence). Losses at the gene ends were 3 bases for V and 7 bases for J; bases not matched to a gene: 3. The CDR3 is 15 amino acids. This CDR3 is CASSLTGGGNSPLHF. The CDR3 DNA follows: TGTGCCAGCAGCTTGACAGGGGGCGGGAATTCACCCCTCCACTTT. The full variable domain, its missing parts supplied by reference TRBV7-9 and TRBJ1-6, is DTGVSQNPRHKITKRGQNVTFRCDPISEHNRLYWYRQTLGQGPEFLTYFQNEAQLEKSRLLSDRFSAERPKGSFSTLEIQRTEQGDSAMYLCASSLTGGGNSPLHFGNGTRLTVT.

The chain is built from TRBV5-6 and TRBJ2-3; TRBD1 is a possible D gene (5 bases). The CDR3 is made up of 14 amino acids. CDR1 is SGHDT and CDR2 is YYEEEE in the germline V gene. The V and J ends lost 0 bases and 0 bases respectively, with 5 bases between them. Here the CDR3 reads CASSLGTSTDTQYF. In DNA, the CDR3 is TGTGCCAGCAGCTTGGGGACAAGCACAGATACGCAGTATTTT.

The rearrangement uses TRBV7-2 and TRBJ2-7; 12 positions agree with TRBD2. The CDR3 sequence is 15 residues long. Per the germline V gene, CDR1 is SGHTA and CDR2 is FQGNSA. Trimming took 3 bases from V and 5 from J; bases not matched to a gene: 5. CDR3 nucleotides: TGTGCCAGCAGCTTTCTAGCGGGGGGGCCCAACGAGCAGTACTTC. Protein sequence: CASSFLAGGPNEQYF.

This chain connects TRBV2 to TRBJ1-1; D perhaps matches TRBD1 (5 bases). The length of the CDR3 is 13 residues. V lost 5 bases to trimming and J lost 1 base, with 8 bases between them. Germline-derived CDR1 and CDR2 are SNHLY and FYNNEI. CDR3 in DNA: TGTGCCAGCAGTAAAGGACAGAACACTGAAGCTTTCTTT. This sequence encodes CASSKGQNTEAFF.

V and J are TRBV28 and TRBJ1-2; a possible D gene is TRBD1 (5 bases). With 1 base removed from V and 4 bases from J, the gap between germline ends came to 13 bases. Germline CDR1 is MDHEN and CDR2 is SYDVKM. The CDR3 loop spans 15 amino acids. The CDR3 here is CASSLSPTVRYGYTF. CDR3 in DNA: TGTGCCAGCAGTTTATCCCCGACAGTCCGCTATGGCTACACCTTC.

V and J are TRBV28 and TRBJ1-1, with TRBD1 identical over 10 bases. CDR1 is MDHEN, CDR2 SYDVKM, per germline. The V gene end was trimmed by 5 bases and the J gene end by 0 bases; junction bases not matched to a gene: 9. The CDR3 spans 17 residues. The CDR3 coding sequence is TGTGCCAGCAGTAAATCCGGGACAGGGGTCATGAACACTGAAGCTTTCTTT. Translating gives CASSKSGTGVMNTEAFF.

The chain uses TRBV2 and TRBJ1-1; D remains ambiguous. This CDR3 region has 14 residues. V lost 1 base, J lost 1 base, and 7 bases lay in between. Germline V gives CDR1 SNHLY, CDR2 FYNNEI. This CDR3 reads CASSEGAGNTEAFF. For the CDR3, the DNA is TGTGCCAGCAGTGAAGGGGCAGGGAACACTGAAGCTTTCTTT. The full variable domain, rest sourced from reference TRBV2 and TRBJ1-1, is EPEVTQTPSHQVTQMGQEVILRCVPISNHLYFYWYRQILGQKVEFLVSFYNNEISEKSEIFDDQFSVERPDGSNFTLKIRSTKLEDSAMYFCASSEGAGNTEAFFGQGTRLTVV.

V usage is TRBV7-2 and J usage is TRBJ1-1; 7 nucleotides align to TRBD1. CDR3 length: 15 residues. V shed 8 bases and J 3 bases; nucleotides not matched to a gene: 12. CDR1 is SGHTA, CDR2 FQGNSA, per germline. The CDR3 nucleotides read TGTGCCAGCTCACAGGGGAAGGTTCTTGACACTGAAGCTTTCTTT. Amino acids: CASSQGKVLDTEAFF.

The chain uses TRBV2 and TRBJ2-1, with D possibly matching TRBD1 (6 bases). Germline CDR1 and CDR2: SNHLY and FYNNEI. Between the trimmed V and J ends, which lost 4 bases and 5 bases, there was a span of 12 bases. This CDR3 spans 14 amino acids. The CDR3 DNA is TGTGCCAGCAGTGCACAGGGCTGGGACAATGAGCAGTTCTTC. This gives the protein CASSAQGWDNEQFF.

The chain is built from TRBV11-2 and TRBJ2-2, with 9 bases that match TRBD2. J gave up 7 bases and V 2 bases, and 11 bases lay outside the gene matches. This CDR3 is built from 17 residues. Germline CDR1 reads SGHAT; CDR2 reads FQNNGV. The CDR3 DNA follows: TGTGCCAGCAGCTTATTTGCGCGGGGGGGCCTTGACGGGGAGCTGTTTTTT. As protein: CASSLFARGGLDGELFF.

The chain carries TRBV5-1 and TRBJ2-3, with 7 nucleotides matching TRBD1. Germline loops: CDR1 SGHRS, CDR2 YFSETQ. There are 15 residues in the CDR3. V shed 0 bases, J shed 2 bases, and the junction held 3 bases outside the gene matches. The CDR3 spells CASSLAGQITDTQYF. Here the CDR3 DNA reads TGCGCCAGCAGCTTGGCGGGACAGATCACAGATACGCAGTATTTT. The whole variable domain, filled in from reference TRBV5-1 and TRBJ2-3, reads KAGVTQTPRYLIKTRGQQVTLSCSPISGHRSVSWYQQTPGQGLQFLFEYFSETQRNKGNFPGRFSGRQFSNSRSEMNVSTLELGDSALYLCASSLAGQITDTQYFGPGTRLTVL.

The rearrangement joins TRBV21-1 to TRBJ2-5; TRBD1 is the table's D call and was not checked against the DNA. The J call could be wrong; TRBJ2-7 is a better fit for the DNA end. TRBV21-1 has pseudogene status. The CDR3 spans 12 residues. CDR3 sequence: CASSWTPYEQYF. As DNA, the CDR3 is TGTGCCAGCAGTTGGACACCCTACGAGCAGTACTTC.

The chain is built from TRBV30 and TRBJ2-7; D may be TRBD2 (5 bases). This CDR3 is 10 amino acids long. Germline values: CDR1 GTSNPN, CDR2 SVGIG (reference sequence). V was cut by 2 bases and J by 6 bases, with 5 bases left in between. Here the CDR3 DNA reads TGTGCCTGGAGTAGCGGCGAGCAGTACTTC. Amino acids: CAWSSGEQYF.

The gene calls are TRBV14 and TRBJ2-7; tentative D call: TRBD2 (5 bases). Germline V gene sequence: CDR1 SGHDN, CDR2 FVKESK. V was cut by 3 bases and J by 5 bases, with 11 bases left in between. CDR3 length equals 13 residues. The DNA of the CDR3 is TGTGCCAGCAGCCATAGAGGGTTCAACGAGCAGTACTTC. Translation gives CASSHRGFNEQYF.

The rearrangement links TRBV7-8 to TRBJ2-5; 9 nucleotides align to TRBD1. Near its end, the DNA agrees better with TRBJ2-7, so the J call may be wrong. Germline V gene data show CDR1 as SGHVS and CDR2 as FQNEAQ. The CDR3 is made up of 14 amino acids. The CDR3 loop is CASSLGTGRYEQYF. CDR3 coding DNA: TGTGCCAGCAGCCTCGGGACAGGGAGATACGAGCAGTACTTC.

The chain combines TRBV12-5 with TRBJ2-3; 8 nucleotides line up with TRBD1. The CDR3 is 15 amino acids. V shed 6 bases, J shed 4 bases, and the junction held 9 bases outside the gene matches. The V gene's germline CDR1 is LGHNT and CDR2 FRNRAP. In DNA form, the CDR3 reads TGTGCTAGTGGCGGGCCAGGGGGCGTCCCAGATACGCAGTATTTT. Residues: CASGGPGGVPDTQYF.

The V and J genes are TRBV2 and TRBJ1-6, with D maybe TRBD1 (5 bases). Germline loops: CDR1 SNHLY, CDR2 FYNNEI. V was pared by 4 bases and J by 10 bases, with 14 bases between. There are 14 residues in the CDR3. The CDR3 nucleotides read TGTGCCAGCAGTGTGTCACAAAGGGGCTCACCCCTCCACTTT. Encoded protein: CASSVSQRGSPLHF.

CDR3 sequence: CASSFGREQFF. The CDR3 DNA follows: TGTGCCAGCAGCTTTGGGCGTGAGCAGTTCTTC. V gene TRBV5-8 combines with J gene TRBJ2-1, with unresolved D. Trimming pared 2 bases from V and 9 bases from J, leaving 6 bases between. CDR1 and CDR2 from the germline V gene are SGHTS and YDEGEE. CDR3 size: 11 residues.

The chain combines TRBV20-1 with TRBJ2-3; no clear D. CDR1 DFQATT and CDR2 SNEGSKA come from the germline V gene (reference sequence). V was shortened by 3 bases and J by 6 bases, with 4 bases between the two germline ends. The CDR3 totals 10 residues. As DNA, the CDR3 is TGCAGTGCTAGCGTTGATACGCAGTATTTT. This codes for CSASVDTQYF.

The CDR3 DNA sequence: TGTGCCAGCATCTACGGTCGGACTAGCGGGGGCGCCGGGGAGCTGTTTTTT. Its translation is CASIYGRTSGGAGELFF. V usage is TRBV21-1 and J usage is TRBJ2-2; the D call TRBD2 from the table was never checked on the DNA. TRBV21-1 is noted as a pseudogene. The CDR3 runs 17 residues.

The chain links TRBV6-5 to TRBJ2-3, with TRBD2 matching over 14 bases. The germline V gene has CDR1 MNHEY and CDR2 SVGAGI. This CDR3 is 16 amino acids long. With V trimmed by 4 bases and J by 2 bases, 2 bases remained unmatched. The CDR3 reads CASSWTSGGTTDTQYF. CDR3 DNA sequence: TGTGCCAGCAGTTGGACTAGCGGGGGGACCACAGATACGCAGTATTTT.